This T cell receptor beta chain comes out of a study of T cell responses to AZD1222 COVID-19 vaccine. This table comes from immunoSEQ multiplex PCR, and its TCRdb copy is limited to in-frame clones, with some not included. The sample consists of 95,000 or so clones, under 90% of them appearing once. Whole-study findings and limits: The reported proportion of spike-specific TCRs targeting unmutated variant regions was nearly half.

On this clone itself: Antigen unknown.

Between the trimmed V and J ends, which lost 7 bases and 1 base, there was a span of 7 bases. The CDR3 has 12 amino acids. The germline CDR1 and CDR2 sequences are MNHNS and SASEGT. V is TRBV6-1 and J is TRBJ1-1, with a weak D call TRBD1 (5 bases). Sequenced here: peripheral blood, sampled on day 0 of MenACWY control vaccination. This TCR was sampled from an adult in good health. CDR3 region: CASTGGNTEAFF. In DNA, the CDR3 is TGTGCCAGCACCGGGGGGAACACTGAAGCTTTCTTT.